The 3 T cell receptor beta chains below were found in one sample sequenced in a study of T-cell reconstitution after alpha-beta-depleted transplantation in children. The authors prepared the TCRbeta library with unique molecular identifiers. TCRdb recomputed calls from the PCR reads with MiXCR, one row per CDR3 protein. The sample lists 150,000 to 250,000 distinct CDR3 sequences; roughly 15% were seen once. Material: PBMCs from the stem cell graft donor, obtained from the stem cell graft. Source of these receptors: a human donor who donated a stem cell graft to a child with acute lymphoblastic leukemia.

This clonotype showed up many times. The J gene is TRBJ2-2, the V gene TRBV25-1, with D possibly matching TRBD2 (6 bases). This CDR3 region has 19 residues. Germline CDR1 is MGHDK and CDR2 is SYGVNS. V was clipped by 3 bases and J by 2 bases, with 22 bases between them. The CDR3, as DNA: TGTGCCAGCAGTGATCCTGCTAACGTCCTAGCGATCAACACCGGGGAGCTGTTTTTT. Encoded protein: CASSDPANVLAINTGELFF.

The V call is TRBV20-1, the J call TRBJ2-3; D uncertain. Germline CDR1 DFQATT, CDR2 SNEGSKA (reference sequence). The CDR3 loop spans 11 amino acids. Trimming cost V 6 bases and J 2 bases, with 6 bases left between them. The CDR3 sequence is CSAPTTDTQYF. As DNA, the CDR3 is TGCAGTGCACCAACCACAGATACGCAGTATTTT.

With regard to this clonotype: A read error may explain this, as a much larger clone is one base away. The chain employs TRBV11-3 and TRBJ2-1; D is ambiguous. The V end lost 7 bases, the J end lost 8 bases, and 21 bases lay between the germline ends. Germline CDR1 and CDR2: SGHNT and YENEEA. The length of the CDR3 is 15 residues. In DNA form, the CDR3 reads TGTGCCAGCACCGTGATTCGTGCGCCTACGTATGAGCAGTTCTTC. Translated: CASTVIRAPTYEQFF.